These 9 T cell receptor beta chains originate from one sample sequenced in a study of technical replicates of blood from a handful of donors. Profiling relied on immunoSEQ multiplex PCR, and the TCRdb table lists in-frame clones only, not all of them. In the table there are over 50,000 clones, more than 75% of which are singletons. The sequencing input was PBMCs. Every receptor here comes from a human donor in good health. Some clones in this sample may be carry-over from other donors' samples.

The V gene is TRBV7-9, the J gene TRBJ2-2, with D tentatively TRBD2 (6 bases). The CDR3 totals 16 residues. Germline CDR1 is SEHNR and CDR2 is FQNEAQ (reference sequence). V was clipped by 2 bases and J by 5 bases, with 15 bases between them. The CDR3 nucleotides read TGTGCCAGCAGCTTAAGGGGTAGCGGTACTACCGGGGAGCTGTTTTTT. Translating it yields CASSLRGSGTTGELFF.

This chain uses TRBV5-1 with TRBJ1-3; possible D gene TRBD1, 5 bases. Germline V lookup: CDR1 SGHRS, CDR2 YFSETQ. The ends were cut back, 4 bases at V and 2 bases at J, with 16 bases in the middle. This CDR3 comprises 16 residues. CDR3 amino acids: CASSRDRIGAGNTIYF. The CDR3 nucleotides read TGCGCCAGCAGCCGCGACAGAATTGGAGCTGGAAACACCATATATTTT. Together with reference TRBV5-1 and TRBJ1-3, the CDR3 gives the full variable domain: KAGVTQTPRYLIKTRGQQVTLSCSPISGHRSVSWYQQTPGQGLQFLFEYFSETQRNKGNFPGRFSGRQFSNSRSEMNVSTLELGDSALYLCASSRDRIGAGNTIYFGEGSWLTVV.

The chain links TRBV6-1 to TRBJ2-3; D perhaps matches TRBD1 (5 bases). The V end was cut by 2 bases, the J end by 3 bases, with 15 bases between. Germline values: CDR1 MNHNS, CDR2 SASEGT. The CDR3 sequence is 16 residues long. The CDR3 bases are TGTGCCAGCAGTGAATCCCCAGGGCTTCCTACAGATACGCAGTATTTT. It specifies CASSESPGLPTDTQYF.

The chain combines TRBV18 with TRBJ1-1; TRBD1 matches 7 bases. Germline CDR1 KGHSH, CDR2 LQKENI. CDR3 length equals 12 residues. The CDR3 spells CVTGALNTEAFF. The CDR3 DNA reads as TGTGTTACAGGGGCTTTGAACACTGAAGCTTTCTTT.

The chain joins TRBV25-1 to TRBJ2-7, with D maybe TRBD1 (6 bases). This CDR3 is 17 amino acids long. With 1 base removed from V and 2 bases from J, the gap between germline ends came to 18 bases. CDR1 is MGHDK and CDR2 is SYGVNS in the germline V gene. CDR3 sequence (DNA): TGTGCCAGCAGTGAATCTTTATCTGGGACATACGCCTACGAGCAGTACTTC. As protein: CASSESLSGTYAYEQYF.

The chain combines TRBV10-3 with TRBJ1-3; D may be TRBD1 (6 bases). This CDR3 comprises 16 residues. The germline gives CDR1 ENHRY, CDR2 SYGVKD. The V end was cut by 4 bases, the J end by 6 bases, with 19 bases between. For the CDR3, the DNA is TGTGCCATCAGTGCCAGGACAGTGACCCTGGTAAACACCATATATTTT. It is translated as CAISARTVTLVNTIYF.

This clone was found once. V is TRBV7-9 and J is TRBJ2-7; D remains unclear. Germline CDR1 SEHNR, CDR2 FQNEAQ (reference sequence). This CDR3 is 14 amino acids long. V was clipped by 5 bases and J by 1 base, with 12 bases between them. The CDR3 sequence is CASSAGVGSYEQYF. Written as DNA, the CDR3 is TGTGCCAGCAGCGCAGGCGTCGGTTCCTACGAGCAGTACTTC.

V usage is TRBV29-1 and J usage is TRBJ2-1; the D gene is possibly TRBD2 (6 bases). CDR1 is SQVTM, CDR2 ANQGSEA, per germline. The V end was cut by 6 bases, the J end by 8 bases, with 17 bases between. This CDR3 has 13 residues. CDR3 amino acids: CSVRTTPPDEQFF. CDR3 bases: TGCAGCGTCAGGACTACGCCCCCCGATGAGCAGTTCTTC.

V gene TRBV6-6 combines with J gene TRBJ2-1, with TRBD2 matching 7 bases. CDR3 length: 14 amino acids. The ends lost 7 bases at V and 7 bases at J; junction bases unmatched: 10. CDR1 and CDR2 (germline): MNHNY, SVGAGI (reference sequence). CDR3 in DNA: TGTGCCAGCAAGGCGGGGGATGGATGGAATGAGCAGTTCTTC. Translation gives CASKAGDGWNEQFF.